This T cell receptor beta chain is from a study of T-cell reconstitution after alpha-beta-depleted transplantation in children. It was with unique molecular identifiers that the TCRbeta library was prepared. TCRdb re-called the PCR reads with MiXCR, one entry per CDR3 protein. The sample holds 440,000 or so distinct CDR3 sequences, roughly two fifths seen once. Many counts were recorded for this clonotype. Its antigen is not known. Germline assignment: CDR1 DFQATT and CDR2 SNEGSKA (reference sequence). Between the trimmed V and J ends, which lost 1 base and 5 bases, there was a span of 16 bases. The CDR3 is 15 amino acids. Findings and limits, study-wide: About two months after transplant, alpha-beta T cells reportedly came from several hundred expanded graft clones.

The sample here was PBMCs, taken before TCRalphabeta/CD19-depleted stem cell transplant. This TCR came from a girl aged 2 to 9 with aplastic anemia, due to receive a stem cell transplant. The chain combines TRBV20-1 with TRBJ2-3, with D possibly matching TRBD1 (7 bases). The CDR3 coding sequence is TGCAGTGCTAGAGTCCCGACAGGGCGGGGAGATACGCAGTATTTT. Its protein product is CSARVPTGRGDTQYF.